The source of this T cell receptor (beta chain) is a study of blood T cell repertoires in COVID-19. Produced via immunoSEQ multiplex PCR; TCRdb's table is partial and in-frame only. The table includes about 64,000 clones, approximately 86% detected once. Germline values: CDR1 LGHDT, CDR2 YNNKEL (reference sequence). V lost 8 bases and J lost 9, with 17 bases in between. The CDR3 has 13 amino acids. This TCR derives from a man between 35 and 55 years old with acute or convalescent COVID-19. The specimen sequenced was peripheral blood. J is TRBJ2-1 and V is TRBV3-1 (or the pseudogene TRBV3-2); maybe TRBD1 (6 bases). CDR3 protein: CASSSRIGGEQFF. The CDR3 DNA reads as TGTGCCAGCTCGTCACGGATAGGGGGTGAGCAGTTCTTC.